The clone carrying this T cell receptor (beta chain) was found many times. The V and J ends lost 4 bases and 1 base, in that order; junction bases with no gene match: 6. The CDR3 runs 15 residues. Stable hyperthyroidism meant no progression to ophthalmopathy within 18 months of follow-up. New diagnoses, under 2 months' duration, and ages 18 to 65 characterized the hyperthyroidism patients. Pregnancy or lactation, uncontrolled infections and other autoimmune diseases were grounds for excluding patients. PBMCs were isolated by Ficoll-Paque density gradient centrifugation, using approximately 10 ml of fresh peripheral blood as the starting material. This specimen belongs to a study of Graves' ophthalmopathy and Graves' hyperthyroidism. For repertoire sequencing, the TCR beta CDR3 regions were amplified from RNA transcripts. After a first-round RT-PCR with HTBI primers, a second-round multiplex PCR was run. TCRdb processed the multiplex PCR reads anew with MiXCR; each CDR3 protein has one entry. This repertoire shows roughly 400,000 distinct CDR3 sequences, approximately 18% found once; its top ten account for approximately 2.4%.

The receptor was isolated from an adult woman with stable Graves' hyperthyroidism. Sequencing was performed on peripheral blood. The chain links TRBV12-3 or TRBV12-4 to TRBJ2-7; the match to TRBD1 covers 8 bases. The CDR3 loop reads CASSSWTGQSYEQYF. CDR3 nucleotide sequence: TGTGCCAGCAGTTCTTGGACAGGGCAATCCTACGAGCAGTACTTC.